Listed below are T cell receptor beta chains from one sample, sequenced in a study of blood T cell repertoires in COVID-19. TCRdb keeps only in-frame clones here, not all; method: immunoSEQ multiplex PCR. The sample lists 100,000 or so clones, around 80% seen once, with under 25% in the top ten. Sequencing used peripheral blood. These receptors were obtained from a man between 65 and 85 years old with active or convalescent COVID-19. Each CDR3 is given with its conserved first and last residue. A D gene is named only where the DNA matches it firmly. Size values are once, few and many counts, or a class for expanded clones, and some rows have none.

cdr3_nt,cdr3_aa,clone_size,d_call,j_call,v_call
TGTGCCAGCAGCAGGGGGACAGGGCTTGAAAAACTGTTTTTT,CASSRGTGLEKLFF,once,TRBD1,TRBJ1-4,TRBV7-9
TGTGCCAGCAGCTCGTTTCCTTCCTACGAGCAGTACTTC,CASSSFPSYEQYF,-,-,TRBJ2-7,TRBV5-8
TGTGCCTGGAGTGCAATGGGCGAGTCACCCCTCCACTTT,CAWSAMGESPLHF,-,-,TRBJ1-6,TRBV30
TGCGCCAGCAGCCCCACTCCGGACAGGGGGGGATATGGCTACACCTTC,CASSPTPDRGGYGYTF,few,TRBD1,TRBJ1-2,TRBV5-1
TGTGCCAGCAGCCGGACTAGCGTTCACAATGAGCAGTTCTTC,CASSRTSVHNEQFF,-,TRBD2,TRBJ2-1,TRBV7-9
TGTGCCAGCCACCCGGGACAGGGGCAGTACAATGAGCAGTTCTTC,CASHPGQGQYNEQFF,-,TRBD1,TRBJ2-1,TRBV28
TGTGCCAGCAGTTTAAGCAGGAGGGGAAACACTGAAGCTTTCTTT,CASSLSRRGNTEAFF,-,-,TRBJ1-1,TRBV27
TGTGCCAGCAGTACTAGCGGGCTTACCTACGAGCAGTACTTC,CASSTSGLTYEQYF,-,TRBD2,TRBJ2-7,TRBV6-5
TGTGCCAGCAGTTTGGGTGGGCGCGCCAACTACAATGAGCAGTTCTTC,CASSLGGRANYNEQFF,-,-,TRBJ2-1,TRBV9
TGCGCCAGCAGCTTGGAAGTGGCAGGGGGCGATCAGCCCCAGCATTTT,CASSLEVAGGDQPQHF,-,TRBD1,TRBJ1-5,TRBV5-1
TGCGCCAGCAGCTTGTCGGGAGGCGGCTACACCTTC,CASSLSGGGYTF,once,-,TRBJ1-2,TRBV5-1
TGCGCCAGCAGCTTGACGGCCGGAGACCGATACAATGAGCAGTTCTTC,CASSLTAGDRYNEQFF,-,-,TRBJ2-1,TRBV5-1
TGTGCCAGCAGCCCGACCGGGGGGGCCTCCTACGAGCAGTACTTC,CASSPTGGASYEQYF,-,TRBD2,TRBJ2-7,TRBV5-4
TGTGCCAGCAGTTTAGGGAAGACAGCAGAAGCTTTCTTT,CASSLGKTAEAFF,-,-,TRBJ1-1,TRBV12-3/TRBV12-4
TGTGCCAGCAGCGCCTCCCCGGGACAGGGTAACACTGAAGCTTTCTTT,CASSASPGQGNTEAFF,-,TRBD1,TRBJ1-1,TRBV9
TGTGCCAGCAGGAGGGGGCTGGATGAAAAACTGTTTTTT,CASRRGLDEKLFF,-,TRBD1,TRBJ1-4,TRBV2
TGCAGCGTGACCGGGACTAGCGAATATAGCACAGATACGCAGTATTTT,CSVTGTSEYSTDTQYF,few,TRBD2,TRBJ2-3,TRBV29-1
TGTGCCAGCAGCCCCGTAAGAGGGATCCCCTACGAGCAGTACTTC,CASSPVRGIPYEQYF,-,-,TRBJ2-7,TRBV7-9
TGTGCCACCAGTGACGGGGTCATAGGGTCCAGCGGGAGTAGATATACGCAGTATTTT,CATSDGVIGSSGSRYTQYF,-,TRBD2,TRBJ2-3,TRBV24-1
TGTGCCAGCAGCTTTCAGAGCACAGTCCCTTACGGCTACACCTTC,CASSFQSTVPYGYTF,-,-,TRBJ1-2,TRBV5-4
TGTGCCAGCTCACCGGGACTAGCGGGCCTCGGGGCGGAGACCCAGTACTTC,CASSPGLAGLGAETQYF,-,TRBD2,TRBJ2-5,TRBV18
TGTGCCTGGAGTCGGGGGGAAGAGACCCAGTACTTC,CAWSRGEETQYF,-,TRBD2,TRBJ2-5,TRBV30
TGTGCCAGCAACTTGCAACCAGCGGGAGGATCCTACAATGAGCAGTTCTTC,CASNLQPAGGSYNEQFF,-,TRBD2,TRBJ2-1,TRBV7-3
TGTGCCAGCAGCGACCCCAGGTTCCCCTACGAGCAGTACTTC,CASSDPRFPYEQYF,-,-,TRBJ2-7,TRBV9
TGCAGCGTTGAAGGGGGCAGTGGAAACACCATATATTTT,CSVEGGSGNTIYF,once,-,TRBJ1-3,TRBV29-1
TGTGCCAGCAGTCAACAGGGAGCTCCCGGGGACACTGAAGCTTTCTTT,CASSQQGAPGDTEAFF,-,-,TRBJ1-1,TRBV28
TGTGCCAGCAGTTTCGGACAGGGGGGACAGAACACTGAAGCTTTCTTT,CASSFGQGGQNTEAFF,-,TRBD1,TRBJ1-1,TRBV28
TGCGCCAGCAGCCTAACCTCGCGGGAGTTTACAGATACGCAGTATTTT,CASSLTSREFTDTQYF,-,TRBD2,TRBJ2-3,TRBV23-1
TGCGCCAGCAGCCAAGAACTAGCGGGAGCGACAGATACGCAGTATTTT,CASSQELAGATDTQYF,-,TRBD2,TRBJ2-3,TRBV4-1
TGTGCCAGCAGCTTGGGGCAGTTGGAAGAGACCCAGTACTTC,CASSLGQLEETQYF,-,-,TRBJ2-5,TRBV5-6
TGCGCCAGCAGCTTGCCAGGGCCCAATCAGCCCCAGCATTTT,CASSLPGPNQPQHF,-,-,TRBJ1-5,TRBV5-1
TGTGCCAGCAGCTTAGCAGGGGATGGTGAAGCTTTCTTT,CASSLAGDGEAFF,-,-,TRBJ1-1,TRBV11-2
TGTGCCTGGAGTGTTGGGACAGGGGTTACTGAAGCTTTCTTT,CAWSVGTGVTEAFF,-,TRBD1,TRBJ1-1,TRBV30
TGTGCCAGCTCGGGGAGCGGGGGGCTAGCCAAAAACATTCAGTACTTC,CASSGSGGLAKNIQYF,-,TRBD2,TRBJ2-4,TRBV6-6
TGTGCCAGTAGCTTACAGGGGCGCGGGACCGAGACCCAGTACTTC,CASSLQGRGTETQYF,-,-,TRBJ2-5,TRBV19
TGTGCCAGCAGTCTACGAGGGACTCAAGGGAGTCAGCCCCAGCATTTT,CASSLRGTQGSQPQHF,once,-,TRBJ1-5,TRBV7-2
TGTGCCAGCAGCTGGGGCCTCGATGGGGAAGAGCAGTACTTC,CASSWGLDGEEQYF,few,-,TRBJ2-7,TRBV11-2
TGTGCCAGCAGCTTGACAGGGGCCTACACTGAAGCTTTCTTT,CASSLTGAYTEAFF,-,TRBD1,TRBJ1-1,TRBV5-4